This T cell receptor beta chain was observed in a study of metastatic and nonmetastatic thyroid tumors. The CDR3 has 13 amino acids. The germline V gene encodes CDR1 MNHNS and CDR2 SASEGT. Trimming took off 5 bases at V and 2 bases at J, with 10 bases between the two ends. Thyroid surgery had not been preceded by any treatment in any patient. This clone was picked up many times. With MiXCR, TCRdb called clones anew from the PCR reads. The sample shows about 92,000 clones, under 15% of them seen only once. The J gene is TRBJ2-7, the V gene TRBV6-1, with TRBD1 as a possible D gene (6 bases). The sequence came from a female donor with papillary thyroid cancer or a benign thyroid nodule (not recorded which). Some clones in this sample may be carry-over from other donors' samples. Sequencing used blood. The CDR3 region is CASSWTAAYEQYF. The CDR3 DNA follows: TGTGCCAGCAGTTGGACAGCGGCCTACGAGCAGTACTTC.